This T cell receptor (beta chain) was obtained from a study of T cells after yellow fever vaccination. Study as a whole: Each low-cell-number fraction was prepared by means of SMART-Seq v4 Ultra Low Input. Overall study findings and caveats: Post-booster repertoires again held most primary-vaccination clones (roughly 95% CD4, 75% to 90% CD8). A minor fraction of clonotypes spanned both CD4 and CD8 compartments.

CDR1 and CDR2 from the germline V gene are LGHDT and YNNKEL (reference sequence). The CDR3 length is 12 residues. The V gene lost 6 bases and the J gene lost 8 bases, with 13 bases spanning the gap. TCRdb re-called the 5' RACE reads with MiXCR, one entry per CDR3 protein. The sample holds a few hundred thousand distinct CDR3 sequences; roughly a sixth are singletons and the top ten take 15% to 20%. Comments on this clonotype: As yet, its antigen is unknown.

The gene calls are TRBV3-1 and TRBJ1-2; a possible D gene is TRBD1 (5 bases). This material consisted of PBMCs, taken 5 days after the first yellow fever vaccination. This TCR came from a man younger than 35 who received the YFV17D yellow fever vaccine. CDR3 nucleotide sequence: TGTGCCAGCAGTTCAGGGAGGGTCGGCTACACCTTC. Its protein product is CASSSGRVGYTF.